Presented here are 14 T cell receptor delta chains from one specimen sequenced in a study of gamma-delta T cells after stem cell transplantation. TCRdb processed the RT-PCR reads again with the CATT caller. This sample has about 6,500 delta-chain clones; roughly 23% occur once, and the top ten carry about 18%. The source material was gamma-delta T cells. All receptors come from a human donor. It is not recorded whose cells these are; they may come from a transplant donor.

A few counts support this clone. In DNA form, the CDR3 reads TGTGCCTGTGACACGGTACTCGTGGTTGGTCGCTCCTGGGACACCCGACAGATGTTTTTC. Translation: CACDTVLVVGRSWDTRQMFF. The genes are TRDV2 and TRDJ3; D remains ambiguous. The CDR3 runs to 20 residues. V dropped 1 base and J dropped 0 bases, with 18 bases sitting between them. CDR1 GEAIGNYY and CDR2 EKD come from the germline V gene.

This clone was observed a handful of times. The gene calls are TRDV2 and TRDJ1; a weak D match, TRDD3 (6 bases). CDR3 length: 18 amino acids. Trimming took 5 bases from V and 3 from J, leaving 27 bases between them. Germline V lookup: CDR1 GEAIGNYY, CDR2 EKD. The CDR3 DNA reads TGTGCCTGTGCGATGGTGGGGCAAAATCGGGGGGACCCCGATAAACTCATCTTT. Its translation is CACAMVGQNRGDPDKLIF.

The chain recombines TRDV1 with TRDJ1, with D maybe TRDD3 (5 bases). Germline V lookup: CDR1 TSWWSYY, CDR2 QGS. This CDR3 spans 19 amino acids. The CDR3: CAIYTRWAQEVPYTDKLIF. The CDR3 region has the DNA TGTGCCATCTATACGCGATGGGCCCAGGAAGTCCCGTACACCGATAAACTCATCTTT.

In regard to this clone: Other nucleotide sequences in the sample specify the same CDR3. The chain uses TRDV2 and TRDJ1; 13 nucleotides agree with TRDD3. Per germline, CDR1 GEAIGNYY and CDR2 EKD. Germline trimming cut 3 bases from V and 1 base from J; bases unmatched to any gene: 13. This CDR3 contains 19 residues. CDR3 in amino acids: CACDPVLGDTRGPTDKLIF. CDR3 bases: TGTGCCTGTGACCCTGTACTGGGGGATACGCGGGGACCCACCGATAAACTCATCTTT.

This clone has only a few counts. This sequence joins TRDV2 and TRDJ1, with TRDD3 identical over 8 bases. Looked up from germline, CDR1 is GEAIGNYY and CDR2 is EKD. This CDR3 spans 20 amino acids. V lost 3 bases and J lost 2; bases outside the gene matches: 22. The CDR3 loop is CACDPLIRSAGGRSTDKLIF. In DNA, the CDR3 is TGTGCCTGTGACCCCTTAATCCGATCCGCTGGGGGACGATCTACCGATAAACTCATCTTT.

By frequency in the sample, this clone is medium-sized. The chain joins TRDV2 to TRDJ3, with D uncertain. CDR3 length: 16 residues. Germline V CDR1 and CDR2: GEAIGNYY, EKD. Between the trimmed V and J ends, which lost 7 bases and 0 bases, there was a span of 12 bases. The CDR3 DNA reads as TGTGCCTGCGAGCCAGTTAGCTCCTGGGACACCCGACAGATGTTTTTC. Translation gives CACEPVSSWDTRQMFF.

This clone is medium-sized. The identical CDR3 is also encoded by other nucleotide sequences in the sample. This chain uses TRDV2 with TRDJ1, with 8 bases matching TRDD3. Losses at the gene ends were 0 bases for V and 4 bases for J; bases not matched to a gene: 9. The CDR3 totals 16 residues. Germline V gives CDR1 GEAIGNYY, CDR2 EKD. CDR3 protein: CACDTLPWGTDDKLIF. Here the CDR3 DNA reads TGTGCCTGTGACACCTTACCCTGGGGGACAGACGATAAACTCATCTTT.

This chain uses TRDV3 with TRDJ1; 7 bases agree with TRDD3. Germline lookup yields CDR1 TVYSNPD and CDR2 GDNSRS (reference sequence). The J segment lost 1 base and the V segment lost 1 base, leaving 9 bases of the junction unmatched. The CDR3 has 15 residues. The CDR3 DNA reads as TGTGCCTTTAAATCTACGCTGGGGGCCACCGATAAACTCATCTTT. This sequence encodes CAFKSTLGATDKLIF.

Of note for this clone: A read error is the likely source, as a far larger clone sits one nucleotide away. The chain links TRDV2 to TRDJ1; 12 nucleotides align to TRDD3. With 0 bases clipped from V and 13 bases from J, the junction kept 14 bases outside the gene matches. This CDR3 is built from 16 residues. Germline V gives CDR1 GEAIGNYY, CDR2 EKD. CDR3 bases: TGTGCCTGTGACACCATTGTCGCTGGGGGATACGCTCCACACATCTTT. Translated: CACDTIVAGGYAPHIF.

This clone is medium-sized in the sample. The chain carries TRDV2 and TRDJ1, with 7 bases aligning to TRDD3. The germline V gene encodes CDR1 GEAIGNYY and CDR2 EKD. The CDR3 loop spans 15 amino acids. J lost 3 bases, V lost 6 bases, and 12 bases had no gene match. CDR3 sequence reads: CACRSLVGDSDKLIF. The CDR3 DNA reads TGTGCCTGTAGGTCCTTGGTGGGGGACTCCGATAAACTCATCTTT.

Of note for this clone: This clone may be a read error of a much larger clone one base away. This same CDR3 is encoded by further DNA sequences in the sample. The V gene is TRDV2, the J gene TRDJ1; D possibly corresponds to TRDD3 (6 bases). This CDR3 region has 16 residues. CDR1 and CDR2 (germline): GEAIGNYY, EKD. The ends were cut back, 4 bases at V and 0 bases at J, with 17 bases in the middle. CDR3 region: CACDTVGGPYTDKLIF. CDR3 nucleotide sequence: TGTGCCTGTGATACCGTGGGGGGACCCTACACCGATAAACTCATCTTT.

Sample share makes this clone medium-sized. This sequence joins TRDV2 and TRDJ1; TRDD3 aligns across 11 bases. Germline V gives CDR1 GEAIGNYY, CDR2 EKD. With V trimmed by 5 bases and J by 2 bases, 6 bases remained unmatched. The length of the CDR3 is 15 residues. The CDR3 sequence is CACVGLGDRTDKLIF. CDR3 nucleotide sequence: TGTGCCTGTGTTGGACTGGGGGATAGGACCGATAAACTCATCTTT.

Regarding this clone: A far larger clone differs by one base, so this is likely a read error. The V gene is TRDV1, the J gene TRDJ1; 12 bases agree with TRDD3. The CDR3 has 23 amino acids. Germline V CDR1 and CDR2: TSWWSYY, QGS. In DNA form, the CDR3 reads TGTGCTCATGGGGAACCATCCTCTGGGGGATACGGAAGACTAACCGCGTCCCTCGATAAACTCATCTTT. Translated: CAHGEPSSGGYGRLTASLDKLIF.

The chain couples TRDV2 to TRDJ1, with D unclear. The V end was cut by 0 bases, the J end by 0 bases, with 7 bases between. The germline CDR1 and CDR2 sequences are GEAIGNYY and EKD. The CDR3 loop spans 14 amino acids. In DNA, the CDR3 is TGTGCCTGTGACACCCTCCAGTACACCGATAAACTCATCTTT. As protein: CACDTLQYTDKLIF.